The rows below give T cell receptor beta chains drawn from one sample of a study of technical replicates of blood from a handful of donors. Clones were read by immunoSEQ multiplex PCR, and TCRdb kept only the in-frame ones, dropping some. The table records 10,000 to 15,000 clones, roughly 95% of them present only once. The sample consisted of PBMCs. These receptors were collected from a human donor in good health. The CDR3 runs from the conserved cysteine through the conserved F or W. The D gene is left open where the match is weak. Expanded clones get a size class; other rows say once, few or many, or leave the size out.

d_gene: TRBD2; v_gene: TRBV18; j_gene: TRBJ2-7; abundance: .; CDR3aa: CASSFSGRAAEQYF; CDR3nt: TGTGCCAGCTCCTTCAGCGGGAGGGCCGCCGAGCAGTACTTC
d_gene: TRBD2; v_gene: TRBV6-1; j_gene: TRBJ2-3; abundance: .; CDR3aa: CASSGNSGSPTDTQYF; CDR3nt: TGTGCCAGCAGTGGAAATAGCGGGAGCCCCACAGATACGCAGTATTTT
d_gene: TRBD2; v_gene: TRBV6-1; j_gene: TRBJ2-5; abundance: .; CDR3aa: CASSEESGTQETQYF; CDR3nt: TGTGCCAGCAGTGAAGAGAGCGGGACCCAAGAGACCCAGTACTTC
d_gene: .; v_gene: TRBV6-1; j_gene: TRBJ1-2; abundance: .; CDR3aa: CASTPSSGNYGYTF; CDR3nt: TGTGCCAGCACCCCTTCCTCAGGGAACTATGGCTACACCTTC
d_gene: TRBD1; v_gene: TRBV6-1; j_gene: TRBJ1-2; abundance: .; CDR3aa: CASSEAMGTGYGYTF; CDR3nt: TGTGCCAGCAGTGAAGCGATGGGGACAGGGTATGGCTACACCTTC
d_gene: .; v_gene: TRBV4-1; j_gene: TRBJ2-1; abundance: .; CDR3aa: CASSQSPYNEQFF; CDR3nt: TGCGCCAGCAGCCAGAGCCCTTACAATGAGCAGTTCTTC
d_gene: TRBD1; v_gene: TRBV4-1; j_gene: TRBJ1-1; abundance: .; CDR3aa: CASKQGGGTEAFF; CDR3nt: TGCGCCAGCAAACAGGGGGGGGGCACTGAAGCTTTCTTT
d_gene: TRBD2; v_gene: TRBV27; j_gene: TRBJ2-7; abundance: .; CDR3aa: CASSLLPGLAASYEQYF; CDR3nt: TGTGCCAGCAGTTTACTGCCGGGACTAGCGGCCTCCTACGAGCAGTACTTC
d_gene: TRBD2; v_gene: TRBV29-1; j_gene: TRBJ2-1; abundance: .; CDR3aa: CSVSVRTSGREQFF; CDR3nt: TGCAGCGTTTCGGTCCGGACTAGCGGCCGGGAGCAGTTCTTC
d_gene: TRBD2; v_gene: TRBV19; j_gene: TRBJ2-7; abundance: .; CDR3aa: CASSIGGLAGVYEQYF; CDR3nt: TGTGCCAGTAGTATAGGAGGGCTAGCGGGAGTCTACGAGCAGTACTTC
d_gene: TRBD1; v_gene: TRBV27; j_gene: TRBJ2-2; abundance: .; CDR3aa: CASRPWQGANTGELFF; CDR3nt: TGTGCCAGCAGGCCTTGGCAGGGGGCGAACACCGGGGAGCTGTTTTTT
d_gene: .; v_gene: TRBV5-1; j_gene: TRBJ2-7; abundance: .; CDR3aa: CASSLERWSSYEQYF; CDR3nt: TGCGCCAGCAGCTTGGAGCGGTGGAGCTCCTACGAGCAGTACTTC
d_gene: TRBD2; v_gene: TRBV10-1; j_gene: TRBJ2-3; abundance: .; CDR3aa: CASSASGPTDTQYF; CDR3nt: TGCGCCAGCAGCGCTAGCGGCCCCACAGATACGCAGTATTTT
d_gene: TRBD2; v_gene: TRBV6-6; j_gene: TRBJ2-7; abundance: .; CDR3aa: CASSLGLAGAYEQYF; CDR3nt: TGTGCCAGCAGCCTTGGACTAGCGGGAGCCTACGAGCAGTACTTC
d_gene: .; v_gene: TRBV6-4; j_gene: TRBJ1-1; abundance: .; CDR3aa: CASSSQGGSTEAFF; CDR3nt: TGTGCCAGCAGTTCACAGGGAGGGAGCACTGAAGCTTTCTTT
d_gene: TRBD1; v_gene: TRBV5-1; j_gene: TRBJ2-1; abundance: .; CDR3aa: CASSLPGTGGNEQFF; CDR3nt: TGCGCCAGCAGCTTGCCCGGGACAGGGGGCAATGAGCAGTTCTTC
d_gene: TRBD1; v_gene: TRBV7-3; j_gene: TRBJ2-7; abundance: .; CDR3aa: CASSLYRGQEQYF; CDR3nt: TGTGCCAGCAGCTTATACAGGGGGCAAGAGCAGTACTTC
d_gene: .; v_gene: TRBV28; j_gene: TRBJ2-7; abundance: once; CDR3aa: CASSLPGSGNYEQYF; CDR3nt: TGTGCCAGCAGTTTACCGGGGAGCGGAAACTACGAGCAGTACTTC
d_gene: .; v_gene: TRBV11-2; j_gene: TRBJ2-7; abundance: .; CDR3aa: CASSFVDFSYEQYF; CDR3nt: TGTGCCAGCAGCTTCGTGGACTTCTCCTACGAGCAGTACTTC
d_gene: .; v_gene: TRBV5-1; j_gene: TRBJ2-7; abundance: .; CDR3aa: CASSMDPSSYEQYF; CDR3nt: TGCGCCAGCAGCATGGACCCGAGCTCCTACGAGCAGTACTTC
d_gene: .; v_gene: TRBV12-5; j_gene: TRBJ2-7; abundance: once; CDR3aa: CASGSSRDTSYEQYF; CDR3nt: TGTGCTAGTGGGTCCTCGAGGGACACCTCCTACGAGCAGTACTTC
d_gene: TRBD2; v_gene: TRBV28; j_gene: TRBJ2-3; abundance: .; CDR3aa: CASRIRAGGTDTQYF; CDR3nt: TGTGCCAGCAGGATTCGGGCGGGAGGCACAGATACGCAGTATTTT
d_gene: TRBD2; v_gene: TRBV6-1; j_gene: TRBJ2-5; abundance: once; CDR3aa: CASSEIASGRVSRTQYF; CDR3nt: TGTGCCAGCAGTGAAATCGCTAGCGGGAGGGTCTCACGGACCCAGTACTTC
d_gene: TRBD2; v_gene: TRBV7-2; j_gene: TRBJ2-5; abundance: .; CDR3aa: CASSFPGGQETQYF; CDR3nt: TGTGCCAGCAGCTTCCCGGGAGGGCAAGAGACCCAGTACTTC
d_gene: TRBD2; v_gene: TRBV15; j_gene: TRBJ2-1; abundance: .; CDR3aa: CATSRGAGEGYNEQFF; CDR3nt: TGTGCCACCAGCAGAGGGGCGGGAGAAGGGTACAATGAGCAGTTCTTC
d_gene: .; v_gene: TRBV5-1; j_gene: TRBJ2-7; abundance: .; CDR3aa: CASSLGLGHSYEQYF; CDR3nt: TGCGCCAGCAGCTTGGGGTTGGGACACAGCTACGAGCAGTACTTC
d_gene: TRBD2; v_gene: TRBV7-8; j_gene: TRBJ2-7; abundance: .; CDR3aa: CASSLGTGGGLSYEQYF; CDR3nt: TGTGCCAGCAGCTTAGGTACGGGGGGGGGCTTGAGCTACGAGCAGTACTTC
d_gene: .; v_gene: TRBV4-2; j_gene: TRBJ1-3; abundance: .; CDR3aa: CASSQDEVPSGNTIYF; CDR3nt: TGTGCCAGCAGCCAAGATGAGGTTCCCTCTGGAAACACCATATATTTT
d_gene: TRBD1; v_gene: TRBV6-1; j_gene: TRBJ2-4; abundance: .; CDR3aa: CASTSGGAGKNIQYF; CDR3nt: TGTGCCAGCACCTCAGGGGGCGCGGGCAAAAACATTCAGTACTTC
d_gene: .; v_gene: TRBV6-1; j_gene: TRBJ1-2; abundance: .; CDR3aa: CASSEDRRRSDYGYTF; CDR3nt: TGTGCCAGCAGTGAAGATCGCAGAAGGAGTGACTATGGCTACACCTTC
d_gene: TRBD2; v_gene: TRBV28; j_gene: TRBJ2-7; abundance: once; CDR3aa: CASSKARGRLAGGRGTYEQYF; CDR3nt: TGTGCCAGCAGTAAAGCCAGGGGGCGTCTAGCGGGAGGGCGGGGCACCTACGAGCAGTACTTC
d_gene: TRBD1; v_gene: TRBV5-1; j_gene: TRBJ2-7; abundance: .; CDR3aa: CASSSTTGIFYEQYF; CDR3nt: TGCGCCAGCAGCTCCACGACAGGGATTTTCTACGAGCAGTACTTC
d_gene: .; v_gene: TRBV10-3; j_gene: TRBJ1-1; abundance: few; CDR3aa: CAISVGADTEAFF; CDR3nt: TGTGCCATCAGTGTGGGGGCGGACACTGAAGCTTTCTTT
d_gene: TRBD2; v_gene: TRBV27; j_gene: TRBJ2-1; abundance: .; CDR3aa: CASSRSGSSYNEQFF; CDR3nt: TGTGCCAGTTCTAGGAGCGGGAGCTCCTACAATGAGCAGTTCTTC
d_gene: TRBD1; v_gene: TRBV28; j_gene: TRBJ2-5; abundance: .; CDR3aa: CASSFVGQGRSETQYF; CDR3nt: TGTGCCAGCAGTTTCGTGGGACAGGGACGGTCCGAGACCCAGTACTTC
d_gene: .; v_gene: TRBV18; j_gene: TRBJ2-3; abundance: .; CDR3aa: CASSPPGLTGTQYF; CDR3nt: TGTGCCAGCTCACCACCGGGACTCACGGGTACGCAGTATTTT
d_gene: .; v_gene: TRBV5-1; j_gene: TRBJ2-3; abundance: .; CDR3aa: CASSLGGDVTDTQYF; CDR3nt: TGCGCCAGCAGCTTAGGAGGGGACGTCACAGATACGCAGTATTTT
d_gene: TRBD2; v_gene: TRBV19; j_gene: TRBJ2-1; abundance: .; CDR3aa: CASSIQGLAFSAAYNEQFF; CDR3nt: TGTGCCAGTAGTATACAAGGACTAGCGTTCTCTGCGGCCTACAATGAGCAGTTCTTC
d_gene: .; v_gene: TRBV11-2; j_gene: TRBJ2-3; abundance: .; CDR3aa: CASSLMGGSTDTQYF; CDR3nt: TGTGCCAGCAGCCTAATGGGGGGTAGCACAGATACGCAGTATTTT
d_gene: .; v_gene: TRBV11-2; j_gene: TRBJ2-7; abundance: .; CDR3aa: CASSSTRSLNEQYF; CDR3nt: TGTGCCAGCAGCTCGACTAGGAGTCTTAACGAGCAGTACTTC
d_gene: TRBD2; v_gene: TRBV6-1; j_gene: TRBJ2-2; abundance: .; CDR3aa: CASSSSGSSGELFF; CDR3nt: TGTGCCAGCAGTTCTAGCGGGAGCTCCGGGGAGCTGTTTTTT
d_gene: .; v_gene: TRBV18; j_gene: TRBJ2-6; abundance: .; CDR3aa: CASSPLGGGGTSGANVLTF; CDR3nt: TGTGCCAGCTCACCCCTCGGAGGTGGTGGGACTTCTGGGGCCAACGTCCTGACTTTC
d_gene: .; v_gene: TRBV2; j_gene: TRBJ1-1; abundance: .; CDR3aa: CASNGVSTEAFF; CDR3nt: TGTGCCAGCAACGGGGTCTCCACTGAAGCTTTCTTT
d_gene: TRBD1; v_gene: TRBV19; j_gene: TRBJ2-1; abundance: .; CDR3aa: CASSMGTGPGEQFF; CDR3nt: TGTGCCAGTAGTATGGGGACAGGCCCCGGGGAGCAGTTCTTC
d_gene: TRBD1; v_gene: TRBV28; j_gene: TRBJ2-7; abundance: .; CDR3aa: CASSPGTGGFYEQYF; CDR3nt: TGTGCCAGCAGTCCGGGGACAGGGGGCTTCTACGAGCAGTACTTC
d_gene: .; v_gene: TRBV21-1; j_gene: TRBJ2-2; abundance: .; CDR3aa: CASTSWSGRAGELFF; CDR3nt: TGTGCCAGCACCAGTTGGAGCGGGAGGGCCGGGGAGCTGTTTTTT
d_gene: .; v_gene: TRBV5-5; j_gene: TRBJ1-3; abundance: .; CDR3aa: CASSASLGSGNTIYF; CDR3nt: TGTGCCAGCAGCGCCTCCCTAGGCTCTGGAAACACCATATATTTT
d_gene: .; v_gene: TRBV7-9; j_gene: TRBJ2-7; abundance: few; CDR3aa: CASSPGLLLEQYF; CDR3nt: TGTGCCAGCAGCCCAGGACTCCTTCTGGAGCAGTACTTC
d_gene: TRBD1; v_gene: TRBV19; j_gene: TRBJ2-2; abundance: .; CDR3aa: CASSRDSYTGELFF; CDR3nt: TGTGCCAGTAGTCGGGACAGCTACACCGGGGAGCTGTTTTTT
d_gene: TRBD2; v_gene: TRBV6-1; j_gene: TRBJ2-1; abundance: .; CDR3aa: CASSEGAGPPYNEQFF; CDR3nt: TGTGCCAGCAGTGAAGGAGCGGGACCCCCCTACAATGAGCAGTTCTTC
d_gene: .; v_gene: TRBV5-6; j_gene: TRBJ2-1; abundance: .; CDR3aa: CASSQQGPIEQFF; CDR3nt: TGTGCCAGCAGCCAACAGGGCCCCATTGAGCAGTTCTTC
d_gene: TRBD1; v_gene: TRBV7-2; j_gene: TRBJ1-5; abundance: .; CDR3aa: CASSSGQGMQPQHF; CDR3nt: TGTGCCAGCAGCTCCGGACAGGGGATGCAGCCCCAGCATTTT
d_gene: TRBD1; v_gene: TRBV2; j_gene: TRBJ2-7; abundance: .; CDR3aa: CASSVHGTGITYEQYF; CDR3nt: TGTGCCAGCAGTGTGCACGGGACAGGGATCACCTACGAGCAGTACTTC